The source of this T cell receptor (beta chain) is a study of T cell responses to AZD1222 COVID-19 vaccine (dated by TCRdb to 2020 to 2022). Notes on the research overall: AZD1222 recipients with second doses at about 4 weeks or about 12 weeks were pooled, because spike-specific TCR depth and breadth did not differ between schedules. A total of 240 or so trial participants underwent TCR sequencing, of whom some 200 had received two doses of AZD1222 and 26 had received two doses of the MenACWY control vaccine. Trial participants were enrolled by age into subgroups of 18-55, 56-69 and 70-plus years, and 148, 28 and 57 TCR-sequenced participants, respectively, were included in these subgroups. The paper's findings and limits, for the study overall: The 56-69-year group was small, and its depth increase did not reach significance, likely because of low power. After two AZD1222 doses, spike-specific TCR breadth and depth were significantly higher than at day 0 and than in MenACWY recipients. Most participants were white British and females outnumbered males, and the authors suggested that clonal diversity may have been underestimated. Epitopes outside the regions mutated in the B.1.351 and B.1.1.7 variants were reportedly recognized by nearly half of the unique spike-specific TCRs. Conclusions about previously exposed vaccinees are limited, since just 5 or 6 AZD1222 recipients were seropositive for SARS-CoV-2 at baseline. CD4 TCRs associated with the vaccine covered the entire spike protein, and the dominant responses were in regions 160-218 and 743-854. Because no day 14 peak-response samples were available, the repertoires could be characterized only after the peak T cell response.

The CDR3 regions of human TCRbeta chains were analyzed by immunosequencing. In the original analysis: TCRs in the repertoires were compared against a reference library of SARS-CoV-2-specific TCRs that had been generated with the MIRA antigen-specificity platform. Breadth was defined as the fraction of unique TCRs that were SARS-CoV-2-associated. Depth was defined as the fraction of total T cells that were SARS-CoV-2-associated. Using the MIRA data, every spike-specific TCR was mapped to the spike region that the TCR reacted to and assigned to either a CD4 or a CD8 class. Log10-transformed breadth and depth values were compared by one-way ANOVA with Sidak's multiple comparisons tests. What TCRdb holds here is the immuneACCESS table cut down to in-frame rearrangements. Part of the clones is not present; checked against another copy, under half of the missing clones reflect an unresolved V gene, and the others are unexplained. V and J calls and clone size are given by that table; D and trimming were obtained from the DNA. The sample records approximately 99,000 clones, just over 85% of which are singletons. 3% to 4% of the sample goes to the ten largest clones.

The intended sense of this specimen's time point label: baseline before first vaccination. Samples from vaccinated people were obtained from the UK trials COV001 and COV002, which included a single-blind randomized controlled phase 2/3 trial of AZD1222 (ChAdOx1 nCoV-19) in healthy adults. For TCRbeta chain sequencing, PBMC samples were collected from trial participants at day 0 and at day 28 after the second dose. There are 17 amino acids in the CDR3, from cysteine to phenylalanine inclusive. Only the CDR3 region is kept as DNA, spanning 51 bases read in frame from base 1. Clipping removes 1 base from V and 0 bases from J, with 9 as the unmatched junction base count. As encoded in the germline V gene, CDR1 is SGHTA while CDR2 is FQGNSA. Turning to this clone: Its antigen target is currently unknown. Base qualities are not at hand, and no much larger clone is one base apart.

This receptor was obtained from an adult in good health. The sample was peripheral blood, taken on day 0 of AZD1222 vaccination. The receptor chain draws on TRBV7-2 and TRBJ2-7, and 7 bases in between align with TRBD1. The CDR3 in this case is CASSLGLAGTASYEQYF. The DNA is TGTGCCAGCAGCTTAGGTCTCGCCGGGACAGCCTCCTACGAGCAGTACTTC.